This is a list of T cell receptor beta chains from one sample in a study of cytomegalovirus exposure and HLA in healthy donors. The data were produced by immunoSEQ multiplex PCR, yet TCRdb's version contains in-frame clones alone and is incomplete. The table lists 150,000 to 200,000 clones, approximately 82% of them singletons, with about 1.7% in the top ten. Sequenced material: PBMCs. All receptors come from a woman under 30 in good health and CMV-seronegative. The CDR3 runs from the conserved cysteine through the conserved F or W. The D gene is left open where the match is weak. Clone size is given for some rows only: seen once, a few or many times, or a class if the clone is expanded.

J gene	D gene	clone size	V gene	CDR3 DNA	CDR3 protein
TRBJ2-1	TRBD2	NA	TRBV7-8	TGTGCCAGTTCCCTGGGACTAGCGCCAAGAAATGAGCAGTTCTTC	CASSLGLAPRNEQFF
TRBJ2-7	TRBD2	NA	TRBV4-3	TGCGCCAGCAGCCAAGGATCGCTAGCGGGAGGCTACGAGCAGTACTTC	CASSQGSLAGGYEQYF
TRBJ2-5	NA	NA	TRBV19	TGTGCCAGTAGTACCCCTTTTAGAGAGACCCAGTACTTC	CASSTPFRETQYF
TRBJ2-3	TRBD2	NA	TRBV25-1	TGTGCCAGCAGTGTGGCGGGAGGGCGAGATACGCAGTATTTT	CASSVAGGRDTQYF
TRBJ1-2	NA	NA	TRBV6-6	TGTGCCAGCAGTCCCGACAGGCACAACTATGGCTACACCTTC	CASSPDRHNYGYTF
TRBJ1-1	NA	NA	TRBV11-3	TGTGCCAGCAGCCTCCTTCCGGGGGGCACTGAAGCTTTCTTT	CASSLLPGGTEAFF
TRBJ2-3	NA	NA	TRBV7-2	TGTGCCAGCAGCTTAGGGGGGGTAGGGCCGTCGCAGTATTTT	CASSLGGVGPSQYF
TRBJ1-2	TRBD1	once	TRBV29-1	TGCAGCGTTCGCACCGGGACAGGGGGCGGAAGAGGCTACACCTTC	CSVRTGTGGGRGYTF
TRBJ1-2	NA	NA	TRBV7-2	TGTGCCAGCAGCTTAGAGGTGGGAGGCTATGGCTACACCTTC	CASSLEVGGYGYTF
TRBJ2-1	TRBD2	NA	TRBV28	TGTGCCAGCAGTTTCAGCGTAGCGGGAGGTTACGATGAGCAGTTCTTC	CASSFSVAGGYDEQFF
TRBJ1-1	NA	few	TRBV5-1	TGCGCCAGCAGCTTGGGCCAGGGGCCATCCACTGAAGCTTTCTTT	CASSLGQGPSTEAFF
TRBJ2-1	TRBD2	NA	TRBV27	TGTGCCAGCAGTTGGGCCGGGAGGGCCGCCAACAATGAGCAGTTCTTC	CASSWAGRAANNEQFF
TRBJ1-2	NA	NA	TRBV9	TGTGCCAGCAGCCCCGCAGGGGCGGATAACTATGGCTACACCTTC	CASSPAGADNYGYTF
TRBJ1-1	NA	few	TRBV11-3	TGTGCCAGCAGCCACTCCGACTTGAACACTGAAGCTTTCTTT	CASSHSDLNTEAFF
TRBJ2-7	TRBD1	NA	TRBV5-1	TGCGCCAGCAGCTCCGGGACAGGGTACTACGAGCAGTACTTC	CASSSGTGYYEQYF
TRBJ1-2	TRBD1	NA	TRBV7-9	TGTTCCAGCAGCTCAAAGGGACAGCTCTATGGCTACACCTTC	CSSSSKGQLYGYTF
TRBJ1-2	NA	NA	TRBV4-1	TGCGCCAGCAGCCAAGATCGACAGTACTATGGCTACACCTTC	CASSQDRQYYGYTF
TRBJ2-1	NA	NA	TRBV6-1	TGTGCCAGCATGTCGTTCCCGAGCTCCTACAATGAGCAGTTCTTC	CASMSFPSSYNEQFF
TRBJ1-1	NA	NA	TRBV9	TGTGCCAGCAGCGTAGGCGACAGTTACACTGAAGCTTTCTTT	CASSVGDSYTEAFF
TRBJ2-1	TRBD2	NA	TRBV4-1	TGCGCCAGCAGCCTCGCAGTAGGACTAGAGGCCCGTGAGCAGTTCTTC	CASSLAVGLEAREQFF
TRBJ1-1	NA	NA	TRBV4-3	TGCGCCAGCAGCCGGATGCCGACAGAGAACACTGAAGCTTTCTTT	CASSRMPTENTEAFF
TRBJ1-5	TRBD1	NA	TRBV11-2	TGTGCCAGCAGCTCCACAGGGGGCCATCAGCCCCAGCATTTT	CASSSTGGHQPQHF
TRBJ1-4	NA	NA	TRBV25-1	TGTGCCAGCAGTGAATATAACGCAGGGCTTAATGAAAAACTGTTTTTT	CASSEYNAGLNEKLFF
TRBJ2-3	TRBD1	NA	TRBV27	TGTGCCAGCAGTACCCGGACAGGGATAGATACGCAGTATTTT	CASSTRTGIDTQYF
TRBJ2-7	TRBD2	NA	TRBV11-2	TGTGCCAGCAGCTTCTCCCGTAGCGGGGGGTTCAACGAGCAGTACTTC	CASSFSRSGGFNEQYF
TRBJ1-2	TRBD1	NA	TRBV9	TGTGCCAGCAGCGTCAATTCAGACAGGGGGCAGGAAGGCTACACCTTC	CASSVNSDRGQEGYTF
TRBJ2-7	NA	NA	TRBV27	TGTGCCAGCAGTTGGGACATCTCCTACGAGCAGTACTTC	CASSWDISYEQYF
TRBJ2-7	TRBD1	NA	TRBV15	TGTGCCACCAGCAGCGAGGACAGGGGGAAGTACGAGCAGTACTTC	CATSSEDRGKYEQYF
TRBJ2-7	NA	NA	TRBV5-1	TGCGCCAGCAGCTTGTTCAGTTCTGAGCAGTACTTC	CASSLFSSEQYF